This is a list of T cell receptor beta chains from one sample in a study of blood T cell repertoires in COVID-19. Some clones are missing from TCRdb's copy, which holds only in-frame ones; the method was immunoSEQ multiplex PCR. The sample lists about 86,000 clones, around four fifths occurring once. Material for sequencing was peripheral blood. The receptors here all came from a man in his fifties or sixties with acute or convalescent COVID-19. Each CDR3 is given without its conserved first and last residue. Each record gives: V gene, clone size, CDR3 protein. Rows give clone size only sometimes, using once, few, many, or a class for an expanded clone.

TRBV28 | once | ASRNLQGSRNTIY
TRBV9 | once | ASSPVGGQGDSNYGYT
TRBV30 | . | AWSVLEGLATDTQY
TRBV6-2/TRBV6-3 | . | ASSYSESDSGNEKLF
TRBV30 | . | AWGPLGETQY
TRBV7-2 | . | ASSLFGINTEAF
TRBV9 | . | ASSVSRGGITGELF
TRBV5-1 | few | ASSLALAGGTDTQY
TRBV5-1 | . | ASNSQGGALGYT
TRBV7-6 | once | ASSTGQGGGETQY
TRBV10-3 | few | AISDPAGGASYNSPLH
TRBV6-2/TRBV6-3 | . | ASSRTSGTSYNEQF
TRBV5-1 | once | ASSLDKNYNEQF
TRBV19 | . | ASSIQRGGLGDTQY
TRBV6-6 | . | ASSRGLAGDRSGELF
TRBV9 | . | ASSNRDTGRAAIY
TRBV5-1 | . | ASSLEESLQGGNSPLH
TRBV3-1/TRBV3-2 | . | ASSQTGGSSYNEQF
TRBV24-1 | . | ATSDLAGQSGNSPLH
TRBV10-3 | . | AISGIAGPRETQY
TRBV2 | . | ASSEVESGVAQH
TRBV4-3 | . | ASSQDRGNTIY
TRBV3-1/TRBV3-2 | . | ASSPAGLADQETQY
TRBV30 | . | AWDRGSYEQY
TRBV12-3/TRBV12-4 | . | ASSSEIYTEAF
TRBV10-3 | . | AISERLNTGELF
TRBV5-1 | few | ASSPRTVDDEQF
TRBV27 | . | ASSSLSADTQY
TRBV24-1 | . | ATSDRSGAGGLTDTQY
TRBV12-3/TRBV12-4 | . | AIRYSGANVLT
TRBV7-3 | . | ASSPGLAGDEQY
TRBV7-2 | once | ASSVERTDTQY
TRBV6-2/TRBV6-3 | . | ASSRTVDEAF
TRBV30 | . | AWSVLAGATQY
TRBV6-5 | . | ASSYSLRNQPQH